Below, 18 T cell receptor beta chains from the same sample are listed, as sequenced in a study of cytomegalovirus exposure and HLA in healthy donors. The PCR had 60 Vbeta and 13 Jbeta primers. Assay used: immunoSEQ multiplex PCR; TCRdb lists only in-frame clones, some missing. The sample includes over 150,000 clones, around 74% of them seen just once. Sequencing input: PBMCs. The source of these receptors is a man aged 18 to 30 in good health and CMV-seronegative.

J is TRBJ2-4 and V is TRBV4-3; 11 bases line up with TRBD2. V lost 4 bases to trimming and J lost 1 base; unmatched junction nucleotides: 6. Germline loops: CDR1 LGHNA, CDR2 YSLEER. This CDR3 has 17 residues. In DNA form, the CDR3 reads TGCGCCAGCAGCCCATTACTAGCGGGAGTTGCCAAAAACATTCAGTACTTC. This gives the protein CASSPLLAGVAKNIQYF.

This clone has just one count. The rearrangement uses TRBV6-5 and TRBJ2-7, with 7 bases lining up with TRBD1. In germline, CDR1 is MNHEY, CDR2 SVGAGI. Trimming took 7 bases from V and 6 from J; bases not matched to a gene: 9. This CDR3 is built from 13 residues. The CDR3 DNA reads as TGTGCCAGCACCCCGACAGGGTGGTCCGAGCAGTACTTC. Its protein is CASTPTGWSEQYF.

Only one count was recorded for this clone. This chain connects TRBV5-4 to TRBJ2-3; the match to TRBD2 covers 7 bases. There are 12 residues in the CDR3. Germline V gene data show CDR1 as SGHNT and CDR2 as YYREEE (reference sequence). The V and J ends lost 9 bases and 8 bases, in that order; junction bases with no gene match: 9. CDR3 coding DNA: TGTGCCACCCAGCTTACGGGGGGTACGCAGTATTTT. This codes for CATQLTGGTQYF.

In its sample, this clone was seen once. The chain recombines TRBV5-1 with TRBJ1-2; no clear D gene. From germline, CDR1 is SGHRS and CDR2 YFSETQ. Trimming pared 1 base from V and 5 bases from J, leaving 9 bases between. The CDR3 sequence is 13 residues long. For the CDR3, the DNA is TGCGCCAGCAGCTTGACTGATCTATATGGCTACACCTTC. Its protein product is CASSLTDLYGYTF.

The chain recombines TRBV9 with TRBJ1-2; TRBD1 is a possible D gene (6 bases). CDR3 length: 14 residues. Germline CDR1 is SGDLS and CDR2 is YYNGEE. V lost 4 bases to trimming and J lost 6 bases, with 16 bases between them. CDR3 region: CASSLAGADHGYTF. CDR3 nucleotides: TGTGCCAGCAGCCTGGCGGGGGCTGATCATGGCTACACCTTC.

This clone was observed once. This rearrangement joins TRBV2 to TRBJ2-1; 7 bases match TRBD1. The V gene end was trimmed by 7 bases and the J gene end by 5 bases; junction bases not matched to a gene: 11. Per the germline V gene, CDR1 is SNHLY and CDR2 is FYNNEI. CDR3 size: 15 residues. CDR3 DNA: TGTGCCAGCATTCGGGACAGCTCCCTTGACAATGAGCAGTTCTTC. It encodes CASIRDSSLDNEQFF.

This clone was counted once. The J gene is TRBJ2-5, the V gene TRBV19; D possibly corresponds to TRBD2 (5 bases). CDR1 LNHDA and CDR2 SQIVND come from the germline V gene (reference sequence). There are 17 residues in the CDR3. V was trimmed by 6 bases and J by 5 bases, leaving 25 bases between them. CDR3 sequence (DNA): TGTGCCAGTAGCACGGGGTATGAGGGTCTTAGTCGGGAGACCCAGTACTTC. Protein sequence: CASSTGYEGLSRETQYF.

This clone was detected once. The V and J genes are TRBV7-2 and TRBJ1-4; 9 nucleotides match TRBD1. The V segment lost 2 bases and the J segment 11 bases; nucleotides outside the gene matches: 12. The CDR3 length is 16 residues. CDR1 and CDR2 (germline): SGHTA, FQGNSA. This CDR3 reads CASSLQTGTGLCKLFF. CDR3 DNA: TGTGCCAGCAGCTTACAAACCGGGACAGGGTTGTGTAAACTGTTTTTT.

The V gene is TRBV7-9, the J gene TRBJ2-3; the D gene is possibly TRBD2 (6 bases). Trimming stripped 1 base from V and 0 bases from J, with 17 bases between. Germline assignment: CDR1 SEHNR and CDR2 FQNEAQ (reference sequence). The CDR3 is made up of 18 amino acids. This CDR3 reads CASSLGRGPGPSTDTQYF. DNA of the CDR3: TGTGCCAGCAGCTTAGGGAGGGGTCCTGGACCTAGCACAGATACGCAGTATTTT.

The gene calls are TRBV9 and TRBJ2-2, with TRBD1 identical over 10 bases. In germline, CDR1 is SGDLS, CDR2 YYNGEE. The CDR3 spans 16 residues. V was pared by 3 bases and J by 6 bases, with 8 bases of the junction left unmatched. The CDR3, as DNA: TGTGCCAGCAGCGGCCGACCGGGACAGGGGTCCGGGGAGCTGTTTTTT. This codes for CASSGRPGQGSGELFF.

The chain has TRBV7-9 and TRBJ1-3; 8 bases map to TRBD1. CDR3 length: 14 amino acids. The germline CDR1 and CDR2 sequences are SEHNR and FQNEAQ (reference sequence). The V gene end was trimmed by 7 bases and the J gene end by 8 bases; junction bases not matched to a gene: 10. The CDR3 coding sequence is TGTGCCAGCACCCTCAGACAGGGGACGGACACCATATATTTT. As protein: CASTLRQGTDTIYF.

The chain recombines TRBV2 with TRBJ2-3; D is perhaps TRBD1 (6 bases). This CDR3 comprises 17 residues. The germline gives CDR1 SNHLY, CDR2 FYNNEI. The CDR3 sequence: CAALQGQNNNSTDTQYF. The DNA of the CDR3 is TGTGCGGCACTTCAAGGACAGAACAATAATAGCACAGATACGCAGTATTTT.

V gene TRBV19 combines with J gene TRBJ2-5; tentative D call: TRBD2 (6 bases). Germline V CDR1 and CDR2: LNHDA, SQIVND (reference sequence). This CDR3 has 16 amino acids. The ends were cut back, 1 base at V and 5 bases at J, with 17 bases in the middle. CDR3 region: CASSIVGNAGSETQYF. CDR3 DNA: TGTGCCAGTAGTATAGTGGGCAATGCGGGGAGTGAGACCCAGTACTTC.

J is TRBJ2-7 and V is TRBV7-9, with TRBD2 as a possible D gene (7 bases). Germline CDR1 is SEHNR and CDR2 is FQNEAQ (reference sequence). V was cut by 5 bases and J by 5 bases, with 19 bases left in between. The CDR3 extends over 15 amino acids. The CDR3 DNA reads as TGTGCCAGCAGCCCCCCCCCGGGGGGCCAGAACGAGCAGTACTTC. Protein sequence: CASSPPPGGQNEQYF.

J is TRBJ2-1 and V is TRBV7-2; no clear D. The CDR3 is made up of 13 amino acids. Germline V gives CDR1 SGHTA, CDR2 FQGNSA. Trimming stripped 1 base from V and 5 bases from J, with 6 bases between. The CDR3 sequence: CASSLGPNNEQFF. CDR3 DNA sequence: TGTGCCAGCAGCTTAGGGCCCAACAATGAGCAGTTCTTC.

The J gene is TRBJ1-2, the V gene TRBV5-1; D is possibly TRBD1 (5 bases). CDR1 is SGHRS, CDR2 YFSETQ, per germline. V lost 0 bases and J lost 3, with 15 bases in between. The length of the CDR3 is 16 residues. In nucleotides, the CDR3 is TGCGCCAGCAGCTTGGCGGGCCTCGGGGGTTACTATGGCTACACCTTC. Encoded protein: CASSLAGLGGYYGYTF.

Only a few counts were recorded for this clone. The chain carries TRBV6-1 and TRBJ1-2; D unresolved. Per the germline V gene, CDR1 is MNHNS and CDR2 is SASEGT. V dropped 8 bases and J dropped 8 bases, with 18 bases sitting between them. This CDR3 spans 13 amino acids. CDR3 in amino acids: CASRGWRLQGYTF. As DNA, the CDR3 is TGTGCCAGCCGAGGGTGGCGGCTACAGGGCTACACCTTC.

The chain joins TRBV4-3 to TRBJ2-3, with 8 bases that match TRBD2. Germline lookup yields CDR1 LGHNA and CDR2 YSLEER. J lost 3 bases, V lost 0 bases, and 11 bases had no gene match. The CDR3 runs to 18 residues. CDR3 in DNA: TGCGCCAGCAGCCAAGACTGGAAGCGGGAGAGTGGAACAGATACGCAGTATTTT. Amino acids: CASSQDWKRESGTDTQYF.